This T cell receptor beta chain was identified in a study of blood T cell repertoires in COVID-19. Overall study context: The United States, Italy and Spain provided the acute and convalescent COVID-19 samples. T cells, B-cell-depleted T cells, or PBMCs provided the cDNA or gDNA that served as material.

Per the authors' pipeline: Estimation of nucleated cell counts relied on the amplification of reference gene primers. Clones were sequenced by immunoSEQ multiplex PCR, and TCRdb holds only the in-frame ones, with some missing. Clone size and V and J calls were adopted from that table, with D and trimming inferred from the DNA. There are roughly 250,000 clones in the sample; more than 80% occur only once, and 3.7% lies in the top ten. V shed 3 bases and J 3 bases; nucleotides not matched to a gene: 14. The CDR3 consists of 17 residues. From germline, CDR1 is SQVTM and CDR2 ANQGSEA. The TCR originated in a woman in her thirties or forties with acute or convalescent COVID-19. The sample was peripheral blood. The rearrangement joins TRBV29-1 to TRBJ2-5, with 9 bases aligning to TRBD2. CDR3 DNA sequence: TGCAGCGTTGAGGTGTGGCTAGCGGGGCCCAAGAAAGAGACCCAGTACTTC. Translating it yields CSVEVWLAGPKKETQYF.